This T cell receptor (beta chain) was recorded in a study of cytomegalovirus exposure and HLA in healthy donors. The V gene lost 2 bases and the J gene lost 1 base, with 8 bases spanning the gap. Germline V CDR1 and CDR2: WSHSY, SAAADI. CDR3 length: 14 residues. A multiplex PCR was run with 60 Vbeta primers and 13 Jbeta primers. TCRdb's table, derived via immunoSEQ multiplex PCR, lists solely in-frame clones and lacks some. The table shows about 140,000 clones, with 70% to 80% occurring only once. Study-level points and caveats: Follow-up analysis later connected one missense variant in DCLRE1C with trimming of TCR beta V- and J-genes. Accurate prediction of HLA-A and HLA-B alleles (for most subjects) was reportedly achieved from TCR beta sequences. Per a later analysis, HLA-associated TCR beta chains showed more clonal expansion than other, equally common TCR beta chains.

With regard to this clone: No antigen is known for it. Within the sample, other DNA sequences also encode this same CDR3.

The donors, nominally healthy at sampling, likely had unrecorded immune exposures. The sequence came from a female donor in good health and CMV-seropositive. Sequencing used PBMCs. The chain carries TRBV10-2 and TRBJ1-1; D remains ambiguous. The CDR3 bases are TGCGCCAGCAGTGAGACAGAACCGAACACTGAAGCTTTCTTT. Protein: CASSETEPNTEAFF.